Listed below are T cell receptor beta chains from one sample, sequenced in a study of tumor-infiltrating lymphocytes in primary liver carcinoma. TCRdb redid the calling of the multiplex PCR reads with MiXCR, one entry per CDR3 protein. The sample holds roughly 190,000 distinct CDR3 sequences, approximately 80% seen once. Sequenced sample: tumor tissue from primary liver carcinoma. Every receptor here comes from a middle-aged man with primary liver carcinoma and hepatitis B virus infection. CDR3s include the opening cysteine and the closing phenylalanine or tryptophan. The D gene is left open where the match is weak. The size field is filled for only some rows; it gives once, few, many or a size class.

V gene	J gene	clone size	D gene	CDR3 DNA	CDR3 protein
TRBV29-1	TRBJ2-7	-	TRBD1	TGCATCGTTGAAGTTGGGGACAGTTTCAACTACGAGCAGTACTTC	CIVEVGDSFNYEQYF
TRBV4-2	TRBJ1-2	-	-	TGTGCCAGCAGCCAGGAAGTAATCGGGATGGGCAGCTACACCTTC	CASSQEVIGMGSYTF
TRBV2	TRBJ1-1	-	-	TGTGCCAGCAACGAGCAGGCCAACACTGAAACTTCCTTT	CASNEQANTETSF
TRBV29-1	TRBJ2-3	once	-	TGCGGCGATGAGGGCGGGGCCGGCATTACAGATACGCTGTATTTT	CGDEGGAGITDTLYF
TRBV11-1	TRBJ2-4	-	TRBD2	TGTGCCAGTAGCTATCCCGCTACTAGCGGGACCAAAAACATTCAGTACTTC	CASSYPATSGTKNIQYF
TRBV5-1	TRBJ2-1	-	TRBD2	TGCGCCAGGAGCACGCTCGGACTAGCGGGAGCAAATGAGCAGTTGTTC	CARSTLGLAGANEQLF
TRBV4-3	TRBJ2-5	-	TRBD2	TGCGCCTGCAGCCGAGCGGCTAGCGGGAGGGCTGGTGAGACCCAGTACTTC	CACSRAASGRAGETQYF
TRBV5-4	TRBJ2-1	-	-	TGTGCCAGCAGCTTGGATGGCTCCTCCTACAATGAGCACTTCTTC	CASSLDGSSYNEHFF
TRBV5-4	TRBJ2-2	once	-	TGTGCCAGCAGTAATCTGGGACGAGCGAGTTTCGCGAAGACCGGGGAGCTGTTTTTT	CASSNLGRASFAKTGELFF
TRBV12-3/TRBV12-4	TRBJ1-1	-	-	TGTAACAGCAGTCGACAGTCGAACACTGAAGCTTTCTTT	CNSSRQSNTEAFF
TRBV6-2/TRBV6-3	TRBJ1-2	-	-	TGTGCCAGCAGCCCCCGGAGCGGCTATGATTACACCTTC	CASSPRSGYDYTF
TRBV29-1	TRBJ2-5	-	TRBD1	TGCAGCCTTGAGTTCTCAGGGGGCGAGACCCAGTACTTC	CSLEFSGGETQYF
TRBV4-2	TRBJ2-1	-	TRBD2	TGTACCAGCAGCCAGCCGGGACTAGCGGGAGATAGGGAGCAGTTCTTC	CTSSQPGLAGDREQFF
TRBV5-5	TRBJ2-5	medium-sized	-	TGTGCCAGCACCTGGGGGGGGCGCGGAGAGACCCAGTACTTC	CASTWGGRGETQYF
TRBV28	TRBJ2-1	-	TRBD2	TGTGCCAGCAATCTGCGGACTAGCGGGATCAGCCCGGGGACCGGGGGTCGTCAGTTCTTC	CASNLRTSGISPGTGGRQFF
TRBV29-1	TRBJ1-1	-	-	TGCAGCTCCGCGGGGGGCTCAAACACTGAAGGTTTCTTT	CSSAGGSNTEGFF
TRBV29-1	TRBJ2-1	-	-	TGCAGCGACGCCCGGGGCCTCACGAGGGAGCAGTTCTTC	CSDARGLTREQFF
TRBV6-1	TRBJ1-4	-	TRBD1	TGTGTCAGCAGTGACATCCGGGACAGGGAATTCTCAACTAGTGAAAAACTGTTTTTT	CVSSDIRDREFSTSEKLFF
TRBV5-4	TRBJ2-2	-	TRBD2	TGTGCCAGAAGATTGTCGGGAGGGCCCACCGGGGAGCTGTTTTTT	CARRLSGGPTGELFF
TRBV29-1	TRBJ2-2	-	TRBD2	TGCGGCGTTGGGACTAGCGCGGTAAACACCGGGGAGCTGTTTTTT	CGVGTSAVNTGELFF
TRBV20-1	TRBJ2-1	-	-	TGCAGTGCTAAGGCTGGAGTGGGGGGGCAGTTCTTC	CSAKAGVGGQFF
TRBV29-1	TRBJ2-1	-	-	TGCAGCGTTACCATAGCGGCACAATACAATGAGCAGTTCTTC	CSVTIAAQYNEQFF
TRBV6-1	TRBJ1-4	-	TRBD1	TGTACCAGCAGTAAGGACAGGGAGAGTGAAAAACTGTTCTTT	CTSSKDRESEKLFF
TRBV5-1	TRBJ2-3	-	TRBD2	TGCCCCAACAGGACTAGCGGGAGGGCTGCAGATACGCAGTATTTT	CPNRTSGRAADTQYF
TRBV11-1	TRBJ2-1	-	-	TGTACCAGCAGCTTCCAGGGACCGCTGGTCAATGAACAGTTCTTC	CTSSFQGPLVNEQFF
TRBV12-3/TRBV12-4	TRBJ2-1	-	TRBD1	TGTACCAGCAGTCAGCGGACAGGAGACACACCGGGTAGGCAGTTCTTC	CTSSQRTGDTPGRQFF
TRBV11-1	TRBJ2-2	-	-	TGTACCAGCAGCTTTTGGGACACCGTGGAGCTGTATTTT	CTSSFWDTVELYF
TRBV4-1	TRBJ2-1	-	-	TGCCCCAGCAGCCAAGGGCCTAGCGTGTACGACGAGCAGTTCTTC	CPSSQGPSVYDEQFF
TRBV29-1	TRBJ2-7	-	TRBD2	TGCAGCGTCTCAGCGGGGAGCTTATACGAGCAGAACTTC	CSVSAGSLYEQNF
TRBV11-2	TRBJ1-5	-	-	TGTGCCAGCAGCCTAAAAGGGGAACTGACAAGTCAGCCCCAGCATTTT	CASSLKGELTSQPQHF
TRBV6-2/TRBV6-3	TRBJ2-1	-	-	TGTGTCAGCAGTTCCCGCGCCGAAGTATTCGATGAACAGTTCTTC	CVSSSRAEVFDEQFF
TRBV5-4	TRBJ2-5	-	-	TGTGCCAGCAGCTCGTACAGGGTAGAGACTCAGTACTTC	CASSSYRVETQYF
TRBV12-3/TRBV12-4	TRBJ1-5	once	TRBD1	TGTGCCAGCAACCAGGGGGCCATTCAGCCCCAGCATTTT	CASNQGAIQPQHF
TRBV4-3	TRBJ1-4	-	-	TGCGCCAGCAGCCAAGACCTCGCGGGGGGCGGGTTTGAAAGACTGTTTTTT	CASSQDLAGGGFERLFF
TRBV5-1	TRBJ2-5	few	-	TGTACCAGCAGCCCATTGGGGGTCGGGGGAGAGACCCAGTACTTC	CTSSPLGVGGETQYF
TRBV20-1	TRBJ2-7	few	TRBD2	TGCAGTGCCCCCTCAGGTGGGAGGGCGGCCTACAAGCAGTACTTC	CSAPSGGRAAYKQYF
TRBV14	TRBJ2-2	-	-	TGCGCCAGCAGCCAGTCCGGGATCCCGGGTGCCGGGGAGCTGTTTTTT	CASSQSGIPGAGELFF
TRBV6-2/TRBV6-3	TRBJ2-7	-	TRBD2	TGTGCCAACAGTTACGATGGGAGGACTAGCGGGACCTACGATCAGTACTTC	CANSYDGRTSGTYDQYF
TRBV6-5	TRBJ2-3	many	-	TGTGCCAGCAGTTACTCGAGGTTTGGAGATACGCAGTATTTT	CASSYSRFGDTQYF
TRBV29-1	TRBJ2-5	-	-	TGCATCGTAGAAGGGTCCGACAGGACCGAGACCCAGTACTTC	CIVEGSDRTETQYF
TRBV6-1	TRBJ1-4	once	-	TGTGCCATCGCTATCGATACAACTAATGAAAAACTGTTTTTT	CAIAIDTTNEKLFF
TRBV11-3	TRBJ1-1	-	-	TGTGCCAGCAGCAAGGTCACGGACACTGATGCTTTCTTT	CASSKVTDTDAFF
TRBV4-3	TRBJ2-4	-	-	TGCGCCAGCGGCCAAGGATTTCGAATGGGCATTAAGTACTTC	CASGQGFRMGIKYF
TRBV4-3	TRBJ2-1	few	TRBD1	TGCGCCAGTAGCCCGGACAGGGGGGGGAATGAGCAGTTCTTT	CASSPDRGGNEQFF
TRBV11-2	TRBJ2-3	-	TRBD2	TGTGCCAGTAGCTTTATCAGACTAGTGGGAGGGCCGATCGCAGATACGCAGTATTTT	CASSFIRLVGGPIADTQYF
TRBV6-1	TRBJ2-7	once	TRBD1	TGTGCGAGCAGCACCGTGACAGGGGCATACGAGCAGTACTTC	CASSTVTGAYEQYF
TRBV6-1	TRBJ1-6	-	-	TGTGCCTCCAGGGATGTTACCTCACCCCTCCACTTT	CASRDVTSPLHF
TRBV6-5	TRBJ1-1	-	-	TGTGCCAGCGGTTTCCAGGGGAACACTGAAGTTTTCTTT	CASGFQGNTEVFF
TRBV11-2	TRBJ2-6	-	TRBD1	TGTACCAGCAGCATGGGGGGAGACAGGGGCATTTCCCTCTCTGGGGACAAGGTCCTGACTTTC	CTSSMGGDRGISLSGDKVLTF
TRBV29-1	TRBJ2-3	-	-	TGCAACGTTGTGGCTAGCCTTAGCACAGATGCGCAGTATTTT	CNVVASLSTDAQYF
TRBV29-1	TRBJ2-1	-	-	TGCAGCATTGATAATAATGAGCAGTTTTTC	CSIDNNEQFF